A single sample is the source of the 8 T cell receptor beta chains below, sequenced in a study of Ad26.COV2.S vaccination and SARS-CoV-2 variants. The repertoire was sequenced with immunoSEQ multiplex PCR; TCRdb's copy has only in-frame clones and lacks some. The sample shows under 600,000 clones, roughly nine tenths of them seen only once. This sample's treatment: roughly 19 received Ad26.COV2.S at low or high dose, single or two shots; 5 received placebo; per-sample allocation not given. Each sample was drawn 63 days after the first injection (of vaccine or placebo). The input for sequencing was peripheral blood, taken in a trial of Ad26.COV2.S vaccine versus placebo. These receptor sequences come from a person aged 18-60 years who received the Ad26.COV2.S COVID-19 vaccine or a placebo.

In the case of this clone: In the same sample, other DNA sequences code for this CDR3. The rearrangement links TRBV28 to TRBJ2-1; 16 bases map to TRBD2. CDR3 length equals 18 residues. Germline V gene sequence: CDR1 MDHEN, CDR2 SYDVKM. V lost 6 bases to trimming and J lost 0 bases; unmatched junction nucleotides: 5. This chain's CDR3 is CASSPGLAGGSSYNEQFF. In DNA, the CDR3 is TGTGCCAGCAGCCCGGGACTAGCGGGAGGGAGCTCCTACAATGAGCAGTTCTTC.

The chain recombines TRBV5-6 with TRBJ1-1; D not resolved. CDR3 size: 14 residues. V was clipped by 0 bases and J by 1 base, with 7 bases between them. In germline, CDR1 is SGHDT, CDR2 YYEEEE. CDR3 sequence: CASSLGPPNTEAFF. CDR3 coding DNA: TGTGCCAGCAGCTTGGGACCGCCGAACACTGAAGCTTTCTTT.

This clone was detected only a few times. V is TRBV5-6 and J is TRBJ1-5; D remains unclear. The germline gives CDR1 SGHDT, CDR2 YYEEEE. Trimming stripped 4 bases from V and 5 bases from J, with 10 bases between. The CDR3 loop spans 13 amino acids. CDR3 loop: CASSLTGDQPQHF. As DNA, the CDR3 is TGTGCCAGCAGCCTGACGGGCGATCAGCCCCAGCATTTT.

The chain links TRBV19 to TRBJ2-1; TRBD2 agrees at 10 bases. The trim removed 5 bases at V and 4 bases at J, leaving 8 bases unmatched. Germline CDR1 is LNHDA and CDR2 is SQIVND (reference sequence). The CDR3 loop spans 16 amino acids. The CDR3 spells CASSGDPSGSYNEQFF. In nucleotides, the CDR3 is TGTGCCAGTAGTGGGGATCCTAGCGGGAGTTACAATGAGCAGTTCTTC.

The CDR3 bases are TGTGCCAGCAGTTCCACCGGGACAGCTAAGTCGGTAGCTTTCTTT. As protein: CASSSTGTAKSVAFF. This chain links TRBV6-5 with TRBJ1-1; 7 positions match TRBD1. Unmatched junction bases numbered 15, after V lost 4 bases and J lost 10 bases. CDR3 length: 15 residues. Germline V lookup: CDR1 MNHEY, CDR2 SVGAGI.

Only one count was recorded for this clone. This chain joins TRBV6-5 and TRBJ2-2; 8 bases match TRBD2. V lost 6 bases to trimming and J lost 6 bases; unmatched junction nucleotides: 3. The CDR3 is made up of 13 amino acids. Germline V gene data show CDR1 as MNHEY and CDR2 as SVGAGI. CDR3 sequence: CASRSGSAGELFF. CDR3 in DNA: TGTGCCAGCAGGAGCGGGAGCGCCGGGGAGCTGTTTTTT.

V and J are TRBV28 and TRBJ1-1; possibly TRBD1 for D (5 bases). Germline V gene data show CDR1 as MDHEN and CDR2 as SYDVKM. The germline V and J ends were trimmed by 3 bases and 0 bases, with 17 bases remaining between them. CDR3 length equals 17 residues. CDR3 in amino acids: CASSFDPTGPMNTEAFF. In DNA, the CDR3 is TGTGCCAGCAGTTTCGACCCTACAGGACCCATGAACACTGAAGCTTTCTTT.

CDR3 DNA sequence: TGCAGCGTTGAAGGGTTCAAGAACACTGAAGCTTTCTTT. Its protein product is CSVEGFKNTEAFF. The chain joins TRBV29-1 to TRBJ1-1; unclear D gene. Germline lookup yields CDR1 SQVTM and CDR2 ANQGSEA. V lost 1 base and J lost 1, with 7 bases in between. The length of the CDR3 is 13 residues.